Listed below are T cell receptor beta chains from one sample, sequenced in a study of shared clonotypes between healthy human individuals. Clones were read by immunoSEQ multiplex PCR, and TCRdb kept only the in-frame ones, dropping some. The data contain about 660,000 clones, around two thirds of them singletons. The sequenced material came from memory CD4+ T cells sorted from blood. The receptors here all came from a woman in her 30s in good health. CDR3s include the opening cysteine and the closing phenylalanine or tryptophan. A D gene is named only where the DNA matches it firmly. A row's size may be missing; if present it is once, few, many or a size class.

TGTGCCAGCAAGGTTAGCGGGGCGCCGGGGAACATTCAGTACTTC,CASKVSGAPGNIQYF,TRBV6-1,TRBD2,TRBJ2-4,-
TGTGCCAGCAGGATCACCCCCGGGACTACCACAGATACGCAGTATTTT,CASRITPGTTTDTQYF,TRBV7-9,TRBD2,TRBJ2-3,-
TGTGCCAGCAGCCCCCAGAGGGGGGACTCTGGGGCCAACGTCCTGACTTTC,CASSPQRGDSGANVLTF,TRBV5-4,-,TRBJ2-6,few
TGTGCCAGCAGTGAAAGGCGAGGGGCCCCCGGGGAGCTGTTTTTT,CASSERRGAPGELFF,TRBV6-1,-,TRBJ2-2,-
TGTGCCAGCAAAAGGCCCGGGACAGGGCTACACGAGCAGTACTTC,CASKRPGTGLHEQYF,TRBV28,TRBD1,TRBJ2-7,-
TGCGCCAGCAGCTTGTTGCCCCCCGATCAGGATTCTAATGGCTACACCTTC,CASSLLPPDQDSNGYTF,TRBV5-1,-,TRBJ1-2,few
TGTGCCAGCAGTTTAAACAGGGACAATCATGGCTACACCTTC,CASSLNRDNHGYTF,TRBV28,-,TRBJ1-2,many
TGTGCCAGCAGCTTAGGGACGGCCAACACTGAAGCTTTCTTT,CASSLGTANTEAFF,TRBV11-2,-,TRBJ1-1,-
TGTGCCAGCAGACGGACTAGCAGATACCAAGAGACCCAGTACTTC,CASRRTSRYQETQYF,TRBV5-8,TRBD2,TRBJ2-5,-
TGTGCCAGCAGCTTTATAGCGGGAGGGCCGGGGGCCGGGGAGCTGTTTTTT,CASSFIAGGPGAGELFF,TRBV7-2,TRBD2,TRBJ2-2,-
TGTGCCAGCAGGTCCGGGGGTCTGAACACTGAAGCTTTCTTT,CASRSGGLNTEAFF,TRBV6-6,-,TRBJ1-1,few
TGTGCCAGCAGCTTGTCCCCGGCGAACACTGAAGCTTTCTTT,CASSLSPANTEAFF,TRBV5-4,-,TRBJ1-1,-
TGTGCCAGCAGTGATCGGACAGTCAATCAGCCCCAGCATTTT,CASSDRTVNQPQHF,TRBV2,-,TRBJ1-5,few
TGTGCCAGCAGACGACCCGGGGGGGGTAGTGAAAAACTGTTTTTT,CASRRPGGGSEKLFF,TRBV27,-,TRBJ1-4,-
TGTGCCAGCAGCTTAGACCGGTCCTACAATGAGCAGTTCTTC,CASSLDRSYNEQFF,TRBV7-2,-,TRBJ2-1,many
TGTGCCAGCAGTGAAGGGTTAGCGCCGACCAAAAACATTCAGTACTTC,CASSEGLAPTKNIQYF,TRBV2,-,TRBJ2-4,many
TGTGCCAGCAGCTCCACTAGCGGGAGGCCGAGGCAGTACTTC,CASSSTSGRPRQYF,TRBV7-2,TRBD2,TRBJ2-7,-
TGTGCCAGCAGCCAAGGGAGCGGGGGTTCCTACAATGAGCAGTTCTTC,CASSQGSGGSYNEQFF,TRBV4-2,TRBD2,TRBJ2-1,-
TGTGCCAGCAGCTTTTCTTTGGTCGGCTCCTACGAGCAGTACTTC,CASSFSLVGSYEQYF,TRBV7-2,-,TRBJ2-7,-
TGTGCCAGTAGTATAGCCCCTCATCGTATTGCGGGAGGTCTCAATGAGCAGTTCTTC,CASSIAPHRIAGGLNEQFF,TRBV19,TRBD2,TRBJ2-1,-